This T cell receptor (beta chain) was found in a study of cytomegalovirus exposure and HLA in healthy donors. Turning to the study itself: Of all 398 donors who were genotyped, roughly 81% belonged to the Caucasian-associated ancestry cluster.

CDR3 size: 18 residues. Germline CDR1 is LNHNV and CDR2 is YYDKDF (reference sequence). V was pared by 0 bases and J by 3 bases, with 20 bases between. Vbeta (60) and Jbeta (13) primers were used in the PCR. Clones were read by immunoSEQ multiplex PCR, and TCRdb kept only the in-frame ones, dropping some. The table includes 120,000 or so clones, roughly 70% detected once. The chain has TRBV15 and TRBJ1-1; D unclear. This TCR came from a man in his forties in good health and CMV-seropositive. Sequences were obtained from PBMCs. CDR3: CATSRDRLGVGRDTEAFF. In DNA, the CDR3 is TGTGCCACCAGCAGAGATAGATTAGGAGTAGGTCGGGACACTGAAGCTTTCTTT.